This T cell receptor beta chain was recovered during a study of shared clonotypes between healthy human individuals. The overall study: CD8 memory received one plate per donor, CD8 naive two, CD4 memory three and CD4 naive three.

Study-wide findings and caveats: Generation probabilities were higher for clonotypes shared across all four sorted-subset donors than for unshared ones. Naive CD4 clonotypes were shared across a handful of donors at 4% to 5%.

Sequencing was at deep level. Sequencing used immunoSEQ multiplex PCR; TCRdb keeps in-frame clones, though not all of them. The table shows hundreds of thousands of clones, with approximately 75% occurring only once. Germline V gene data show CDR1 as SEHNR and CDR2 as FQNEAQ (reference sequence). This CDR3 contains 14 residues. The trim removed 4 bases at V and 3 bases at J, leaving 4 bases unmatched. Regarding this clone: No antigen is known for it.

The chain has TRBV7-9 and TRBJ2-7; 9 positions match TRBD2. Sample: memory CD4+ T cells sorted from blood. Subset reported: CD45RA-negative fraction. This receptor was taken from a woman in her twenties or thirties in good health. The CDR3 spells CASSSTSGDYEQYF. The CDR3 nucleotides are TGTGCCAGCAGCTCGACTAGCGGAGACTACGAGCAGTACTTC.